This TCR beta chain was observed in a study of identical twins. MiXCR was run by TCRdb on the 5' RACE reads, yielding one entry per CDR3 protein. The table lists around 250,000 distinct CDR3 sequences, 5% to 7% of them singletons. The CDR3 is 11 residues long. V lost 7 bases and J lost 5, with 5 bases in between. Germline-derived CDR1 and CDR2 are MNHEY and SVGEGT. These data are also associated with another study on T cells expressing NK-cell markers. This second study notes: Also leading the CD3+CD56-NKG2C+ fraction in a few donors were these clonotypes.

The V and J genes are TRBV6-2 or TRBV6-3 and TRBJ2-2; D is undetermined. The sequence was obtained from a woman between 18 and 29 years old in good health. The sequencing sample was made of CD8+ T cells sorted from blood. CDR3 nucleotide sequence: TGTGCCAGCACCACTACCGGGGAGCTGTTTTTT. Residues: CASTTTGELFF.